A selection of T cell receptor beta chains follows, all from one sample in a study of blood T cell repertoires in COVID-19. Sequencing used immunoSEQ multiplex PCR; TCRdb keeps in-frame clones, though not all of them. Of about 410,000 clones in the sample, approximately 89% were seen once. The sample consisted of peripheral blood. All receptors come from a woman aged 40 to 50 with COVID-19, enrolled during active disease. The CDR3 runs from the conserved cysteine through the conserved F or W. The D gene is left open where the match is weak. Only part of the rows carry a size: once, few, many, or a class if the clone is expanded.

CDR3aa: CASSSTGYNSPLHF
CDR3nt: TGTGCCAGCAGTTCGACAGGGTACAATTCACCCCTCCACTTT
d_gene: TRBD1
abundance: -
v_gene: TRBV25-1
j_gene: TRBJ1-6

CDR3aa: CASSLRTGGYEKLFF
CDR3nt: TGTGCCAGCAGTTTGAGGACAGGGGGGTATGAGAAACTGTTTTTT
d_gene: TRBD1
abundance: -
v_gene: TRBV28
j_gene: TRBJ1-4

CDR3aa: CASSLSFRETQYF
CDR3nt: TGTGCCAGCAGTTTATCATTTAGAGAGACCCAGTACTTC
d_gene: -
abundance: -
v_gene: TRBV27
j_gene: TRBJ2-5

CDR3aa: CASRPLDRVTGEQYF
CDR3nt: TGTGCCAGTAGGCCCCTCGACAGGGTGACGGGGGAGCAGTACTTC
d_gene: TRBD1
abundance: once
v_gene: TRBV19
j_gene: TRBJ2-7

CDR3aa: CASSLSWDRANEQYF
CDR3nt: TGTGCCAGCAGTTTATCATGGGACAGGGCCAACGAGCAGTACTTC
d_gene: TRBD1
abundance: once
v_gene: TRBV27
j_gene: TRBJ2-7

CDR3aa: CASSQWGLAGNEQFF
CDR3nt: TGCGCCAGCAGCCAATGGGGGCTAGCGGGGAATGAGCAGTTCTTC
d_gene: TRBD2
abundance: -
v_gene: TRBV4-1
j_gene: TRBJ2-1

CDR3aa: CASSLLTQRGGSETQYF
CDR3nt: TGTGCCAGCAGTTTATTGACCCAGCGGGGGGGCTCAGAGACCCAGTACTTC
d_gene: TRBD2
abundance: -
v_gene: TRBV28
j_gene: TRBJ2-5

CDR3aa: CASSPSPPVYSNQPQHF
CDR3nt: TGTGCCAGCAGCCCCTCCCCCCCGGTCTATAGCAATCAGCCCCAGCATTTT
d_gene: -
abundance: -
v_gene: TRBV5-8
j_gene: TRBJ1-5

CDR3aa: CSVSRRLAVGDEQFF
CDR3nt: TGCAGCGTTTCGCGTCGACTAGCGGTGGGGGATGAGCAGTTCTTC
d_gene: TRBD2
abundance: -
v_gene: TRBV29-1
j_gene: TRBJ2-1

CDR3aa: CASSPQGAGEQFF
CDR3nt: TGTGCCAGCAGTCCGCAGGGGGCAGGTGAGCAGTTCTTC
d_gene: TRBD1
abundance: -
v_gene: TRBV6-5
j_gene: TRBJ2-1

CDR3aa: CASGPLQETQYF
CDR3nt: TGTGCCAGTGGGCCACTCCAAGAGACCCAGTACTTC
d_gene: -
abundance: -
v_gene: TRBV28
j_gene: TRBJ2-5

CDR3aa: CASRTFRGRETQYF
CDR3nt: TGTGCCAGCAGGACGTTTAGGGGTAGGGAGACCCAGTACTTC
d_gene: -
abundance: -
v_gene: TRBV27
j_gene: TRBJ2-5

CDR3aa: CSVEDTRLAVRDTQYF
CDR3nt: TGCAGCGTTGAAGATACGAGACTAGCGGTGAGGGATACGCAGTATTTT
d_gene: TRBD2
abundance: -
v_gene: TRBV29-1
j_gene: TRBJ2-3

CDR3aa: CASSPRQGPDTQYF
CDR3nt: TGTGCCAGCAGCCCGAGACAGGGCCCAGATACGCAGTATTTT
d_gene: TRBD1
abundance: -
v_gene: TRBV7-8
j_gene: TRBJ2-3

CDR3aa: CASSPRLATIPGSGRELFF
CDR3nt: TGCGCCAGCAGTCCTAGACTAGCGACAATCCCGGGTTCCGGGAGGGAGCTGTTTTTT
d_gene: TRBD2
abundance: -
v_gene: TRBV4-3
j_gene: TRBJ2-2

CDR3aa: CASRTGGSGNYGYTF
CDR3nt: TGTGCCAGCAGAACAGGGGGCTCGGGGAACTATGGCTACACCTTC
d_gene: TRBD1
abundance: -
v_gene: TRBV6-5
j_gene: TRBJ1-2

CDR3aa: CASSQEEQGQLSTQHF
CDR3nt: TGCGCCAGCAGCCAAGAAGAGCAGGGACAGCTATCAACCCAGCATTTT
d_gene: TRBD1
abundance: many
v_gene: TRBV4-3
j_gene: TRBJ1-5

CDR3aa: CASSSIRGGVQEGAYEQYF
CDR3nt: TGTGCCAGCAGCTCTATTAGGGGGGGGGTACAGGAGGGAGCTTACGAGCAGTACTTC
d_gene: -
abundance: -
v_gene: TRBV7-2
j_gene: TRBJ2-7

CDR3aa: CASSLRGGNYGYTF
CDR3nt: TGTGCCAGCAGTCTCAGGGGAGGGAACTATGGCTACACCTTC
d_gene: -
abundance: -
v_gene: TRBV6-5
j_gene: TRBJ1-2

CDR3aa: CASSLEGDRYGYTF
CDR3nt: TGTGCCAGCAGCTTAGAAGGGGACAGGTATGGCTACACCTTC
d_gene: TRBD1
abundance: -
v_gene: TRBV7-9
j_gene: TRBJ1-2

CDR3aa: CASSLFVGGVREGYTF
CDR3nt: TGCGCCAGCAGCTTGTTTGTAGGGGGAGTCAGAGAAGGCTACACCTTC
d_gene: -
abundance: -
v_gene: TRBV5-1
j_gene: TRBJ1-2

CDR3aa: CASSAGTGAGEKLFF
CDR3nt: TGTGCCAGCAGTGCCGGGACAGGGGCTGGCGAAAAACTGTTTTTT
d_gene: TRBD1
abundance: -
v_gene: TRBV27
j_gene: TRBJ1-4

CDR3aa: CASSVENFGSGANVLTF
CDR3nt: TGTGCCAGCAGCGTAGAAAATTTCGGGTCTGGGGCCAACGTCCTGACTTTC
d_gene: -
abundance: -
v_gene: TRBV9
j_gene: TRBJ2-6

CDR3aa: CASSSLTGGGTDTQYF
CDR3nt: TGTGCCAGCAGTTCACTGACAGGGGGGGGGACAGATACGCAGTATTTT
d_gene: TRBD1
abundance: once
v_gene: TRBV6-5
j_gene: TRBJ2-3

CDR3aa: CASRTAPMPGELFF
CDR3nt: TGCGCCAGTAGGACAGCCCCTATGCCCGGGGAGCTGTTTTTT
d_gene: -
abundance: -
v_gene: TRBV5-1
j_gene: TRBJ2-2

CDR3aa: CASSSGQPNQPQHF
CDR3nt: TGCGCCAGCAGCTCGGGACAGCCCAATCAGCCCCAGCATTTT
d_gene: TRBD1
abundance: once
v_gene: TRBV5-1
j_gene: TRBJ1-5

CDR3aa: CTSSQDNHAATSGFQETQYF
CDR3nt: TGCACCAGCAGCCAAGATAATCATGCTGCCACTAGCGGCTTCCAAGAGACCCAGTACTTC
d_gene: -
abundance: -
v_gene: TRBV1
j_gene: TRBJ2-5

CDR3aa: CSVSKGAGDAEAFF
CDR3nt: TGCAGCGTCTCAAAAGGTGCAGGGGACGCTGAAGCTTTCTTT
d_gene: -
abundance: -
v_gene: TRBV29-1
j_gene: TRBJ1-1

CDR3aa: CASSAPGQGKNSPLHF
CDR3nt: TGTGCCAGCAGCGCCCCGGGACAGGGCAAAAATTCACCCCTCCACTTT
d_gene: TRBD1
abundance: -
v_gene: TRBV5-6
j_gene: TRBJ1-6

CDR3aa: CASSIYRGSSGNTIYF
CDR3nt: TGTGCCAGTAGTATTTACAGGGGCAGCTCTGGAAACACCATATATTTT
d_gene: TRBD1
abundance: once
v_gene: TRBV19
j_gene: TRBJ1-3

CDR3aa: CASLAGGSSYNEQFF
CDR3nt: TGTGCCAGCCTGGCGGGGGGTTCTTCCTACAATGAGCAGTTCTTC
d_gene: TRBD2
abundance: few
v_gene: TRBV18
j_gene: TRBJ2-1

CDR3aa: CASSHRTGGTDTQYF
CDR3nt: TGCGCCAGCAGCCACCGGACGGGAGGCACAGATACGCAGTATTTT
d_gene: -
abundance: -
v_gene: TRBV4-3
j_gene: TRBJ2-3

CDR3aa: CASSQVLLDRVTEKLFF
CDR3nt: TGCGCCAGCAGCCAAGTTTTGTTGGACAGGGTAACTGAAAAACTGTTTTTT
d_gene: TRBD1
abundance: -
v_gene: TRBV4-1
j_gene: TRBJ1-4